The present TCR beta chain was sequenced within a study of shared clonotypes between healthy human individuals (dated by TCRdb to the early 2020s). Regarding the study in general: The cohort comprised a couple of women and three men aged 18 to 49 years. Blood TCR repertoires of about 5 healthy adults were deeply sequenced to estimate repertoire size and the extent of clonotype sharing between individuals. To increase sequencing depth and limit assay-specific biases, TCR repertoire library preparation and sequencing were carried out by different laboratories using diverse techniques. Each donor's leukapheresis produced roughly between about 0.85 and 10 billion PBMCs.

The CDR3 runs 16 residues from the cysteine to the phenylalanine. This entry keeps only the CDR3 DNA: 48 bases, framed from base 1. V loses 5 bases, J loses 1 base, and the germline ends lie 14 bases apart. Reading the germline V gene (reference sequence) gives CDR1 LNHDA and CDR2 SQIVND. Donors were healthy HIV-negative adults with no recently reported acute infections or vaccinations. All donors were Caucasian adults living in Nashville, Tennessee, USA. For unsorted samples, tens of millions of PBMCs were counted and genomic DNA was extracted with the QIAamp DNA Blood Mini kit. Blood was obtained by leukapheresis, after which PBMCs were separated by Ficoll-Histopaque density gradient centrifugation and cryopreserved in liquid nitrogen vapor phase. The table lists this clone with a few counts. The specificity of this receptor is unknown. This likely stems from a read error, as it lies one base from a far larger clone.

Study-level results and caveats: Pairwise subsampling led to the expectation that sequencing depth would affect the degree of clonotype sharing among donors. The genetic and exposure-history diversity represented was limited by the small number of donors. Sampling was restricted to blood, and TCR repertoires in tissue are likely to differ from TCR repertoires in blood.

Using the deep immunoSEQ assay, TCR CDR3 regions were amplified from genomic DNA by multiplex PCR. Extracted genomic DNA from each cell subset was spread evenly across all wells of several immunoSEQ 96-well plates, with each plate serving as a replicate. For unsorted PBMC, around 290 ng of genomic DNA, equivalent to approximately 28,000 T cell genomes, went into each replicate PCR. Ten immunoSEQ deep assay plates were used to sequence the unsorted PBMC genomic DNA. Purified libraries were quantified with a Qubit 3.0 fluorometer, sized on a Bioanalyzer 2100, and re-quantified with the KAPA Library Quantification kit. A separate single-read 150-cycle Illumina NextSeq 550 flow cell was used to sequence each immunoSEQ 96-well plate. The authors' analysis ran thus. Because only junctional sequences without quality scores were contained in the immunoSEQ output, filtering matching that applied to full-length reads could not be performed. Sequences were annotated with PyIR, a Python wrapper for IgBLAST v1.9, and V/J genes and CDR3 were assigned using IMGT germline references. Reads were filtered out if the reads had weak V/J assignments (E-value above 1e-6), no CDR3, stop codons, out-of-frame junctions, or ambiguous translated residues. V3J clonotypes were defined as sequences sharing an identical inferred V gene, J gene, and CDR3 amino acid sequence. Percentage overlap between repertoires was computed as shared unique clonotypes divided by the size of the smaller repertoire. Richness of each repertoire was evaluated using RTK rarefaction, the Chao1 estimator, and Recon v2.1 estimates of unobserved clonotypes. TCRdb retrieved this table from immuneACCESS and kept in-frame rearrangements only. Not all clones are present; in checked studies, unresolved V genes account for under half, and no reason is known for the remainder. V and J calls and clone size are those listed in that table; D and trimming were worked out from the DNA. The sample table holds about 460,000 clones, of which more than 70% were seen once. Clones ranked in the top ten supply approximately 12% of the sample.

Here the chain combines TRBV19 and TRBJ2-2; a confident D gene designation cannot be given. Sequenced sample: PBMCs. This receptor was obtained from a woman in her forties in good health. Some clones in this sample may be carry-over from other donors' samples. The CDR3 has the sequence CASSVERLLNTGELFF. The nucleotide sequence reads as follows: TGTGCCAGTAGTGTCGAGAGGCTCCTGAACACCGGGGAGCTGTTTTTT.